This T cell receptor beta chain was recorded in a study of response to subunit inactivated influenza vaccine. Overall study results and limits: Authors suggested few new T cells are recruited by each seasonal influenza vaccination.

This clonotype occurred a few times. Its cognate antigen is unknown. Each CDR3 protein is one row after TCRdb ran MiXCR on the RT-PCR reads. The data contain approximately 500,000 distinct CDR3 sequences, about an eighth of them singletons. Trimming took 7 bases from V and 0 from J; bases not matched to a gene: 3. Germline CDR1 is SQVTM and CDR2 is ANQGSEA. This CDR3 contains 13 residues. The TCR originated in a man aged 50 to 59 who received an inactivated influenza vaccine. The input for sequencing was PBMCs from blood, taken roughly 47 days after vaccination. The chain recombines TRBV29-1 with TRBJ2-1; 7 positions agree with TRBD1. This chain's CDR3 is CSARDSSYNEQFF. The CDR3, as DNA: TGCAGCGCCCGGGACAGCTCCTACAATGAGCAGTTCTTC.